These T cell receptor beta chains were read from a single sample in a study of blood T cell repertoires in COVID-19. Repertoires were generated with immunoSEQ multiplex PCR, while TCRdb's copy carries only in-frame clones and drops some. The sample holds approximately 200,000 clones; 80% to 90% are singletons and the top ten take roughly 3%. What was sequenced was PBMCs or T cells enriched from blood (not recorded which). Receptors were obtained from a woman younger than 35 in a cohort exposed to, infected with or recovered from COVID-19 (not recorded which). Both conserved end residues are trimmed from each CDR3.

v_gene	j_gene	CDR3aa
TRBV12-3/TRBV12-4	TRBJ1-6	ASSYNRVSPLH
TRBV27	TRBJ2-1	ASSWLAGTYNEQF
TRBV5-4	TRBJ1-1	ASSRDRQNTEAF
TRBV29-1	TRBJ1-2	SVEKRAGFGMANYGYT
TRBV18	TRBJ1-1	ASSQDAPEAF
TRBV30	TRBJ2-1	AWTRREVEYEQF
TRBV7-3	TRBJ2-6	ASSLNQGAPGANVLT
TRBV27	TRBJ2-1	ASNYLGAGENEQF
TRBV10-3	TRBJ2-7	AIGAKSRSYEQY
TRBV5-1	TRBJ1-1	ASNQGLGLGTEAF
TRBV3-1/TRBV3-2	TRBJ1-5	ASSQDSPIGGQPQH
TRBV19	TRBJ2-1	ASSPRSSGADNEQF
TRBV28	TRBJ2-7	ASSALGGAYEQY
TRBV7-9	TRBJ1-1	ASSPQGGETEAF
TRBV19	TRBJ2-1	ASTFFGGANNEQF
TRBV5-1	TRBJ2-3	ASSGRDYPLVSTDTQY
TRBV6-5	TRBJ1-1	ASSHQEGTEAF
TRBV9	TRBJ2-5	ASSVGRGGFQETQY